The 18 T cell receptor beta chains reported below all come from one sample, sequenced in a study of identical twins. TCRdb reprocessed the 5' RACE reads with MiXCR, giving one entry per CDR3 protein. Among 750,000 to 950,000 distinct CDR3 sequences listed, 10% to 15% were seen once. The same data also contributed to another study, on yellow fever vaccine responses in identical twins.

Sample: PBMCs. The receptors come from a young woman in good health.

The rearrangement joins TRBV20-1 to TRBJ2-7; 8 bases line up with TRBD2. There are 14 residues in the CDR3. The V segment lost 3 bases and the J segment 2 bases; nucleotides outside the gene matches: 6. Looked up from germline, CDR1 is DFQATT and CDR2 is SNEGSKA (reference sequence). Here the CDR3 reads CSARSGGRTYEQYV. The CDR3 DNA is TGCAGTGCTAGGTCGGGGGGGAGGACCTACGAGCAGTACGTC.

Only a few counts were recorded for this clonotype. V gene TRBV20-1 combines with J gene TRBJ2-5, with D possibly matching TRBD1 (5 bases). CDR3 length: 13 amino acids. Germline V lookup: CDR1 DFQATT, CDR2 SNEGSKA (reference sequence). Trimming left V 1 base short and J 2 bases short, with 8 bases between. The CDR3: CSARGQRQETQYF. The DNA of the CDR3 is TGCAGTGCTAGAGGACAGAGGCAAGAGACCCAGTACTTC.

This clonotype was seen only a few times. The V and J genes are TRBV9 and TRBJ2-1, with TRBD1 matching 8 bases. The trim removed 3 bases at V and 6 bases at J, leaving 5 bases unmatched. This CDR3 has 14 residues. Germline CDR1 SGDLS, CDR2 YYNGEE. The CDR3 DNA follows: TGTGCCAGCAGCGGCGGGACAGGCAGCAATGAGCAGTTCTTC. This codes for CASSGGTGSNEQFF.

This clonotype has more than one count but fewer than ten. This chain links TRBV12-3 or TRBV12-4 with TRBJ1-4; D gene ambiguous. V lost 8 bases, J lost 0 bases, and 13 bases lay in between. This CDR3 has 15 amino acids. CDR3 sequence reads: CASRFSAPTNEKLFF. CDR3 bases: TGTGCCAGCCGATTCTCAGCGCCAACTAATGAAAAACTGTTTTTT.

The rearrangement links TRBV10-3 to TRBJ1-6; TRBD1 matches at 8 bases. CDR1 and CDR2 (germline): ENHRY, SYGVKD. This CDR3 region has 15 residues. V shed 6 bases and J 7 bases; nucleotides not matched to a gene: 8. CDR3 in DNA: TGTGCCATCAGGGACAGGACAGGGTTGAATTCACCCCTCCACTTT. It is translated as CAIRDRTGLNSPLHF.

The chain uses TRBV4-1 and TRBJ2-3; D is possibly TRBD1 or TRBD2 (5 bases each). Germline V gives CDR1 MGHRA, CDR2 YSYEKL. V lost 0 bases to trimming and J lost 3 bases, with 16 bases between them. The CDR3 covers 17 residues. The CDR3 loop reads CASSQEGGRVATDTQYF. The CDR3 nucleotides read TGCGCCAGCAGCCAAGAAGGAGGCAGGGTGGCTACAGATACGCAGTATTTT.

V and J are TRBV5-1 and TRBJ1-6, with D unclear. CDR3 length equals 14 residues. Germline V lookup: CDR1 SGHRS, CDR2 YFSETQ. The ends were cut back, 5 bases at V and 11 bases at J, with 17 bases in the middle. The CDR3 loop reads CASRLSASVAPLHF. As DNA, the CDR3 is TGCGCCAGCAGGCTTTCGGCAAGCGTGGCACCCCTCCACTTT.

The CDR3 loop reads CASSDRQGIVTDTQYF. The CDR3 DNA is TGCGCCAGCAGCGATCGACAGGGAATCGTAACAGATACGCAGTATTTT. The rearrangement uses TRBV5-1 and TRBJ2-3, with 7 positions matching TRBD1. The CDR3 runs 16 residues. The germline V gene encodes CDR1 SGHRS and CDR2 YFSETQ. Trimming cost V 4 bases and J 3 bases; bases outside gene matches: 11.

This clonotype was seen repeatedly, ten times or more. The rearrangement joins TRBV9 to TRBJ2-1; TRBD2 aligns across 12 bases. With V trimmed by 4 bases and J by 9 bases, 11 bases remained unmatched. Looked up from germline, CDR1 is SGDLS and CDR2 is YYNGEE. This CDR3 has 16 residues. CDR3 in DNA: TGTGCCAGCAGCCCATGGACTAGCGGGGACGTGGGTGAGCAGTTCTTC. It specifies CASSPWTSGDVGEQFF.

This clonotype has a count of ten or more. V is TRBV4-1 and J is TRBJ2-3; D gene unclear. This CDR3 is built from 13 residues. CDR1 is MGHRA, CDR2 YSYEKL, per germline. Between the trimmed V and J ends, which lost 2 bases and 11 bases, there was a span of 14 bases. The CDR3 here is CASSQFSNIGQYF. As DNA, the CDR3 is TGCGCCAGCAGCCAATTTTCAAACATCGGGCAGTATTTT.

This clonotype was detected many times. This sequence joins TRBV27 and TRBJ1-2; the match to TRBD1 covers 8 bases. After removal of 6 bases from V and 4 bases from J, the junction contained 4 bases not matched to a gene. Germline V lookup: CDR1 MNHEY, CDR2 SMNVEV (reference sequence). The CDR3 has 13 residues. The CDR3, as DNA: TGTGCCAGCAGGCGAACAGGGGGCTATGGCTACACCTTC. This gives the protein CASRRTGGYGYTF.

Many counts were recorded for this clonotype. The gene calls are TRBV28 and TRBJ1-5, with TRBD1 matching 8 bases. Germline V gene sequence: CDR1 MDHEN, CDR2 SYDVKM. V shed 5 bases, J shed 4 bases, and the junction held 4 bases outside the gene matches. The CDR3 has 14 residues. The CDR3 protein is CASSQTGENQPQHF. As DNA, the CDR3 is TGTGCCAGCAGTCAGACAGGGGAGAATCAGCCCCAGCATTTT. Full variable domain (remainder filled in from reference TRBV28 and TRBJ1-5): DVKVTQSSRYLVKRTGEKVFLECVQDMDHENMFWYRQDPGLGLRLIYFSYDVKMKEKGDIPEGYSVSREKKERFSLILESASTNQTSMYLCASSQTGENQPQHFGDGTRLSIL.

The chain employs TRBV20-1 and TRBJ2-7; D is possibly TRBD1 or TRBD2 (5 bases each). Germline V gives CDR1 DFQATT, CDR2 SNEGSKA (reference sequence). This CDR3 is built from 15 residues. V lost 1 base to trimming and J lost 7 bases, with 20 bases between them. The CDR3 sequence is CSARVLRSGTREQYF. The CDR3 nucleotides read TGCAGTGCTAGAGTACTCCGTTCCGGGACCCGTGAGCAGTACTTC.

This clonotype was seen a handful of times. The chain uses TRBV6-1 and TRBJ2-1, with D possibly called TRBD1 or TRBD2 (5 bases each). This CDR3 is 17 amino acids long. The V gene lost 6 bases and the J gene lost 4 bases, with 22 bases spanning the gap. From germline, CDR1 is MNHNS and CDR2 SASEGT. CDR3: CASSLAGAGTWYNEQFF. CDR3 DNA: TGTGCCAGCAGCCTGGCCGGTGCCGGGACCTGGTACAATGAGCAGTTCTTC.

This clonotype was seen a handful of times. The rearrangement uses TRBV29-1 and TRBJ1-1; D is ambiguous. This CDR3 has 13 amino acids. V lost 5 bases and J lost 4, with 14 bases in between. Germline CDR1 reads SQVTM; CDR2 reads ANQGSEA. CDR3 in amino acids: CSVFGQGSTEAFF. CDR3 nucleotide sequence: TGCAGCGTTTTCGGGCAAGGGAGCACTGAAGCTTTCTTT.

The rearrangement links TRBV6-1 to TRBJ1-2, with D perhaps matching TRBD1 (5 bases). V dropped 2 bases and J dropped 6 bases, with 10 bases sitting between them. Germline CDR1 reads MNHNS; CDR2 reads SASEGT. This CDR3 has 13 amino acids. This CDR3 reads CASSELNRNGYTF. As DNA, the CDR3 is TGTGCCAGCAGTGAATTAAACAGGAATGGCTACACCTTC.

This clonotype has just a few counts. The gene calls are TRBV6-5 and TRBJ1-6; a weak D match, TRBD1 (5 bases). This CDR3 is built from 17 residues. Per germline, CDR1 MNHEY and CDR2 SVGAGI. V was clipped by 2 bases and J by 9 bases, with 20 bases between them. CDR3 nucleotide sequence: TGTGCCAGCAGTTACGAAGCGGGGGGATCGGGTGTTTCACCCCTCCACTTT. Encoded protein: CASSYEAGGSGVSPLHF.

The chain is built from TRBV6-1 and TRBJ2-2; 8 bases agree with TRBD2. The CDR3 runs to 17 residues. The ends lost 6 bases at V and 3 bases at J; junction bases unmatched: 12. Germline V lookup: CDR1 MNHNS, CDR2 SASEGT. The chain's CDR3 is CASSHKGGGLDTGELFF. The CDR3 DNA sequence: TGTGCCAGCAGCCACAAGGGCGGGGGGTTGGACACCGGGGAGCTGTTTTTT.